The next 25 T cell receptor beta chains were all read from a single sample in a study of OX40 agonist ivuxolimab in advanced cancers. This table comes from immunoSEQ multiplex PCR, and its TCRdb copy is limited to in-frame clones, with some not included. In the table there are fewer than 50,000 clones, approximately 86% of which are singletons. The sequencing used CD4+ or CD8+ T cells sorted from blood, collected in a trial of the OX40 agonist ivuxolimab. The receptor source for this set is an adult with an advanced solid tumor such as melanoma, head and neck, liver or kidney cancer.

This rearrangement joins TRBV30 to TRBJ2-7; D possibly corresponds to TRBD2 (5 bases). The CDR3 is made up of 12 amino acids. Trimming pared 0 bases from V and 6 bases from J, leaving 9 bases between. From germline, CDR1 is GTSNPN and CDR2 SVGIG (reference sequence). The CDR3 nucleotides read TGTGCCTGGAGTGTACCCCGGGGCGAGCAGTACTTC. This gives the protein CAWSVPRGEQYF.

This chain joins TRBV7-8 and TRBJ1-1; D ambiguous. The CDR3 is 13 residues long. V was trimmed by 1 base and J by 4 bases, leaving 7 bases between them. The germline CDR1 and CDR2 sequences are SGHVS and FQNEAQ. Written as DNA, the CDR3 is TGTGCCAGCAGCTTAGACCACGGCACTGAAGCTTTCTTT. It encodes CASSLDHGTEAFF.

The rearrangement uses TRBV5-5 and TRBJ2-7; 7 bases are a match to TRBD1. Looked up from germline, CDR1 is SGHKS and CDR2 is YYEKEE (reference sequence). The junction had 5 bases not matched to a gene; V was cut back by 4 bases and J by 4 bases. The CDR3 totals 13 residues. The CDR3 sequence: CASSVDRKYEQYF. As DNA, the CDR3 is TGTGCCAGCAGCGTGGACAGGAAATACGAGCAGTACTTC.

The J gene is TRBJ2-5, the V gene TRBV5-1, with a tentative D call TRBD2 (5 bases). The V gene lost 5 bases and the J gene lost 2 bases, with 10 bases spanning the gap. The CDR3 length is 13 residues. Germline CDR1 and CDR2: SGHRS and YFSETQ. CDR3 amino acids: CASRLEMQETQYF. CDR3 sequence (DNA): TGCGCCAGCAGACTAGAGATGCAAGAGACCCAGTACTTC.

The chain uses TRBV2 and TRBJ2-5, with TRBD1 matching over 8 bases. Germline CDR1 is SNHLY and CDR2 is FYNNEI. The trim removed 2 bases at V and 2 bases at J, leaving 7 bases unmatched. This CDR3 is 16 amino acids long. CDR3 bases: TGTGCCAGCAGTGAAAACCCAGGACAGGGTCAAGAGACCCAGTACTTC. Its translation is CASSENPGQGQETQYF.

The chain has TRBV28 and TRBJ1-6; D ambiguous. Trimming cost V 5 bases and J 14 bases, with 13 bases left between them. The CDR3 is made up of 12 amino acids. Germline CDR1 reads MDHEN; CDR2 reads SYDVKM. Here the CDR3 DNA reads TGTGCCAGCAGTCCGGGCCCTTCGGCCCTCCACTTT. It specifies CASSPGPSALHF. Together with reference TRBV28 and TRBJ1-6, the CDR3 gives the full variable domain: DVKVTQSSRYLVKRTGEKVFLECVQDMDHENMFWYRQDPGLGLRLIYFSYDVKMKEKGDIPEGYSVSREKKERFSLILESASTNQTSMYLCASSPGPSALHFGNGTRLTVT.

This rearrangement joins TRBV28 to TRBJ2-5; 10 bases align to TRBD2. The CDR3 totals 15 residues. The ends lost 2 bases at V and 5 bases at J; junction bases unmatched: 5. Germline CDR1 MDHEN, CDR2 SYDVKM. The CDR3 DNA reads TGTGCCAGCAGTTTAAGCGGGGGGGCCCGGGAGACCCAGTACTTC. It specifies CASSLSGGARETQYF.

This clone was seen once. The chain is built from TRBV4-3 and TRBJ2-1; D not certain. CDR1 and CDR2 (germline): LGHNA, YSLEER. This CDR3 has 12 amino acids. V lost 6 bases, J lost 9 bases, and 12 bases lay in between. CDR3: CASSQKVGEQFF. The CDR3 DNA is TGCGCCAGCAGTCAAAAGGTCGGTGAGCAGTTCTTC.

By frequency in the sample, this clone is medium-sized (0.01 to 0.1%). The CDR3, as DNA: TGTGCCAGTTTGGGGCAGGTGGGGCTCAATGAGCAGTTCTTC. It codes for CASLGQVGLNEQFF. This sequence joins TRBV28 and TRBJ2-1, with D tentatively TRBD1 (5 bases). The CDR3 is 14 amino acids. Trimming took off 9 bases at V and 6 bases at J, with 18 bases between the two ends. Per germline, CDR1 MDHEN and CDR2 SYDVKM.

A note on this clone: A single base is all that separates this from a far larger clone, so a read error is likely. The chain uses TRBV4-1 and TRBJ1-1; TRBD1 might be the D (6 bases). There are 14 residues in the CDR3. Trimming removed 4 bases at V and 0 bases at J, with 9 bases between. Germline lookup yields CDR1 MGHRA and CDR2 YSYEKL. The CDR3 reads CASSPGAMNTEAFF. The CDR3, as DNA: TGCGCCAGCAGCCCGGGGGCCATGAACACTGAAGCTTTCTTT.

The V call is TRBV19, the J call TRBJ1-5; D possibly corresponds to TRBD1 (5 bases). Germline V gene sequence: CDR1 LNHDA, CDR2 SQIVND (reference sequence). Trimming took off 10 bases at V and 3 bases at J, with 13 bases between the two ends. This CDR3 has 13 residues. DNA of the CDR3: TGTGCCACCTCACAACAGGCCAATCAGCCCCAGCATTTT. As protein: CATSQQANQPQHF.

The rearrangement links TRBV27 to TRBJ1-2, with D unresolved. V lost 1 base to trimming and J lost 0 bases, with 6 bases between them. CDR1 and CDR2 (germline): MNHEY, SMNVEV (reference sequence). This CDR3 has 14 residues. Written as DNA, the CDR3 is TGTGCCAGCAGTTTATGGGAGTCTAACTATGGCTACACCTTC. Residues: CASSLWESNYGYTF.

The chain recombines TRBV4-3 with TRBJ2-6; 7 bases align to TRBD1. Germline V gene data show CDR1 as LGHNA and CDR2 as YSLEER. CDR3 length equals 19 residues. With V trimmed by 1 base and J by 0 bases, 9 bases remained unmatched. CDR3 sequence: CASSQAAGTVDSGANVLTF. The DNA for the CDR3 is TGCGCCAGCAGCCAAGCGGCCGGGACAGTCGACTCTGGGGCCAACGTCCTGACTTTC.

The chain employs TRBV28 and TRBJ1-5; 8 bases line up with TRBD1. V shed 3 bases and J 6 bases; nucleotides not matched to a gene: 10. The length of the CDR3 is 16 residues. Per germline, CDR1 MDHEN and CDR2 SYDVKM. The CDR3 DNA sequence: TGTGCCAGCAGTTTGCTGACAGGGGAAGTCGGTCAGCCCCAGCATTTT. It encodes CASSLLTGEVGQPQHF.

The chain is built from TRBV29-1 and TRBJ1-1; D gene ambiguous. The CDR3 is 11 residues long. Germline V gene data show CDR1 as SQVTM and CDR2 as ANQGSEA. The ends were cut back, 0 bases at V and 6 bases at J, with 5 bases in the middle. The CDR3 region has the DNA TGCAGCGTTGAAGATTCCGCTGAAGCTTTCTTT. Amino acids: CSVEDSAEAFF. The variable domain in full, completed from reference TRBV29-1 and TRBJ1-1, reads SAVISQKPSRDICQRGTSLTIQCQVDSQVTMMFWYRQQPGQSLTLIATANQGSEATYESGFVIDKFPISRPNLTFSTLTVSNMSPEDSSIYLCSVEDSAEAFFGQGTRLTVV.

The chain uses TRBV2 and TRBJ2-7; unclear D gene. V was pared by 0 bases and J by 3 bases, with 12 bases between. Germline values: CDR1 SNHLY, CDR2 FYNNEI. The CDR3 has 15 amino acids. The CDR3 spells CASSEAGKELYEQYV. In nucleotides, the CDR3 is TGTGCCAGCAGTGAAGCGGGAAAAGAGCTCTACGAGCAGTACGTC.

V and J are TRBV7-9 and TRBJ2-1; 8 bases map to TRBD1. The CDR3 sequence is 15 residues long. Per germline, CDR1 SEHNR and CDR2 FQNEAQ (reference sequence). Trimming at V came to 6 bases and at J to 5 bases, leaving 9 bases not matched to a gene. CDR3 residues: CASSTPGQVNNEQFF. The CDR3, as DNA: TGTGCCAGCAGTACCCCGGGACAGGTGAACAATGAGCAGTTCTTC.

This clone was detected only once. The chain employs TRBV13 and TRBJ2-2; 7 bases are a match to TRBD2. Germline CDR1 and CDR2: PRHDT and FYEKMQ (reference sequence). CDR3 length equals 17 residues. The V gene end was trimmed by 5 bases and the J gene end by 5 bases; junction bases not matched to a gene: 14. This CDR3 is CASSPRDGEGLTGELFF. For the CDR3, the DNA is TGTGCCAGCAGCCCCAGGGACGGGGAGGGGTTGACCGGGGAGCTGTTTTTT.

The rearrangement links TRBV6-1 to TRBJ1-2; perhaps TRBD1 as D (5 bases). This CDR3 contains 11 residues. V was clipped by 2 bases and J by 14 bases, with 12 bases between them. CDR1 is MNHNS and CDR2 is SASEGT in the germline V gene. For the CDR3, the DNA is TGTGCCAGCAGTGAAATGGGACCCCTGACCTTC. The encoded protein is CASSEMGPLTF.

This clone came up a few times. The V and J genes are TRBV6-6 and TRBJ2-7; D is perhaps TRBD1 (6 bases). CDR1 MNHNY and CDR2 SVGAGI come from the germline V gene (reference sequence). This CDR3 has 13 amino acids. Deletions cut 2 bases from V and 6 bases from J, with 11 bases between. The CDR3 DNA is TGTGCCAGCAGTTACGGTACAGGGTTCGAGCAGTACGTC. Translation: CASSYGTGFEQYV.

The rearrangement links TRBV6-5 to TRBJ2-7; D possibly matches TRBD1 or TRBD2 (5 bases each). V lost 8 bases and J lost 3, with 14 bases in between. Looked up from germline, CDR1 is MNHEY and CDR2 is SVGAGI. The CDR3 length is 13 residues. The CDR3 sequence is CASQRGAFYEQYF. CDR3 in DNA: TGTGCCAGCCAACGAGGGGCATTCTACGAGCAGTACTTC.

The chain couples TRBV6-5 to TRBJ1-6, with 7 bases identical to TRBD1. The junction had 5 bases not matched to a gene; V was cut back by 2 bases and J by 10 bases. Germline CDR1 MNHEY, CDR2 SVGAGI. There are 14 residues in the CDR3. CDR3 sequence (DNA): TGTGCCAGCAGTTACGGGACAGCGAGCTCACCCCTCCACTTT. Its translation is CASSYGTASSPLHF.

The gene calls are TRBV7-9 and TRBJ2-7; 9 bases fit TRBD1. After removal of 5 bases from V and 6 bases from J, the junction contained 2 bases not matched to a gene. CDR3 length: 12 residues. CDR1 SEHNR and CDR2 FQNEAQ come from the germline V gene (reference sequence). The DNA of the CDR3 is TGTGCCAGCAGCAGGACAGGGGCCGAGCAGTACTTC. Translating gives CASSRTGAEQYF.

The chain carries TRBV5-1 and TRBJ2-5; 9 nucleotides agree with TRBD2. CDR1 and CDR2 from the germline V gene are SGHRS and YFSETQ. After removal of 0 bases from V and 5 bases from J, the junction contained 5 bases not matched to a gene. The length of the CDR3 is 15 residues. DNA for the CDR3: TGCGCCAGCAGCTTGGGTAGCGGGGGACAGGAGACCCAGTACTTC. Residues: CASSLGSGGQETQYF.

V gene TRBV9 combines with J gene TRBJ2-5; D call uncertain. This CDR3 contains 16 residues. V lost 0 bases to trimming and J lost 1 base, with 13 bases between them. From germline, CDR1 is SGDLS and CDR2 YYNGEE. The CDR3 here is CASSVATGWGQETQYF. For the CDR3, the DNA is TGTGCCAGCAGCGTAGCTACGGGTTGGGGCCAAGAGACCCAGTACTTC.